Shown below are 22 T cell receptor beta chains from a single sample sequenced in a study of blood T cell repertoires in COVID-19. Sequenced by immunoSEQ multiplex PCR; TCRdb stores in-frame clones only, minus some. The table shows 65,000 to 85,000 clones, with more than 80% occurring only once. The sample taken for sequencing was peripheral blood. The receptor set was obtained from a human donor in a cohort sampled during active COVID-19.

The chain carries TRBV7-2 and TRBJ2-6, with 7 bases that match TRBD1. V lost 3 bases, J lost 3 bases, and 2 bases stayed unmatched. The CDR3 runs to 15 residues. Germline V CDR1 and CDR2: SGHTA, FQGNSA. The DNA for the CDR3 is TGTGCCAGCAGCTTTAGGGGGCTTGGGGCCAACGTCCTGACTTTC. Protein product: CASSFRGLGANVLTF. Full variable domain (missing parts from reference TRBV7-2 and TRBJ2-6): GAGVSQSPSNKVTEKGKDVELRCDPISGHTALYWYRQSLGQGLEFLIYFQGNSAPDKSGLPSDRFSAERTGGSVSTLTIQRTQQEDSAVYLCASSFRGLGANVLTFGAGSRLTVL.

V usage is TRBV3-1 (or the pseudogene TRBV3-2) and J usage is TRBJ2-1; 13 bases are shared with TRBD2. Per the germline V gene, CDR1 is LGHDT and CDR2 is YNNKEL (reference sequence). This CDR3 spans 15 amino acids. The junction had 2 bases not matched to a gene; V was cut back by 4 bases and J by 5 bases. The CDR3 region has the DNA TGTGCCAGCAGCCCGGGGACTAGCGGGAACAATGAGCAGTTCTTC. It yields the protein CASSPGTSGNNEQFF.

The chain combines TRBV11-2 with TRBJ1-1; 8 bases align to TRBD1. V shed 1 base and J 0 bases; nucleotides not matched to a gene: 7. The CDR3 is 17 amino acids. Germline V gene lookup returns CDR1 SGHAT and CDR2 FQNNGV. The CDR3 reads CASSLAGQGRVNTEAFF. The CDR3 nucleotides are TGTGCCAGCAGCTTAGCCGGACAGGGTAGGGTGAACACTGAAGCTTTCTTT.

The chain joins TRBV5-1 to TRBJ2-5; unclear D gene. Between the trimmed V and J ends, which lost 4 bases and 5 bases, there was a span of 12 bases. CDR1 and CDR2 from the germline V gene are SGHRS and YFSETQ. The length of the CDR3 is 13 residues. The CDR3 loop reads CASSDPPRETQYF. CDR3 nucleotide sequence: TGCGCCAGCAGCGATCCCCCACGGGAGACCCAGTACTTC.

The CDR3 spells CASSPTPTDEKLFF. The CDR3 DNA reads as TGCGCCAGCAGCCCGACACCCACGGATGAAAAACTGTTTTTT. This sequence joins TRBV4-3 and TRBJ1-4; D not resolved. V lost 4 bases, J lost 6 bases, and 12 bases lay in between. Germline V gene data show CDR1 as LGHNA and CDR2 as YSLEER. The CDR3 consists of 14 residues.

This clone turned up a few times. The chain has TRBV23-1 and TRBJ1-4; D ambiguous. TRBV23-1 counts as an open reading frame of uncertain function. The CDR3 sequence is 22 residues long. V lost 3 bases and J lost 5, with 34 bases in between. The CDR3, as DNA: TGCGCCAGCAGTCAGCAGACTCTCAAGGGCGGGGTACGACATGTGACGAATGAAAAACTGTTTTTT. Its translation: CASSQQTLKGGVRHVTNEKLFF.

The chain couples TRBV4-3 to TRBJ2-3; TRBD1 matches 8 bases. This CDR3 has 17 amino acids. Germline assignment: CDR1 LGHNA and CDR2 YSLEER. The ends lost 0 bases at V and 4 bases at J; junction bases unmatched: 9. CDR3 nucleotide sequence: TGCGCCAGCAGCCAAGATCGCACAGGGGGTCAGGCAGATACGCAGTATTTT. As protein: CASSQDRTGGQADTQYF.

The chain recombines TRBV19 with TRBJ1-3; the D is unclear. Germline V gene data show CDR1 as LNHDA and CDR2 as SQIVND (reference sequence). V lost 2 bases to trimming and J lost 1 base, with 9 bases between them. The CDR3 is made up of 15 amino acids. This CDR3 reads CASSISAISGNTIYF. For the CDR3, the DNA is TGTGCCAGTAGTATATCCGCGATTTCTGGAAACACCATATATTTT. The full variable domain, with the rest looked up from reference TRBV19 and TRBJ1-3, is DGGITQSPKYLFRKEGQNVTLSCEQNLNHDAMYWYRQDPGQGLRLIYYSQIVNDFQKGDIAEGYSVSREKKESFPLTVTSAQKNPTAFYLCASSISAISGNTIYFGEGSWLTVV.

The chain carries TRBV5-4 and TRBJ1-4; D call uncertain. This CDR3 spans 15 amino acids. From germline, CDR1 is SGHNT and CDR2 YYREEE (reference sequence). The V gene lost 0 bases and the J gene lost 0 bases, with 6 bases spanning the gap. The CDR3 DNA reads TGTGCCAGCAGCTTGGGGCAGACAACTAATGAAAAACTGTTTTTT. It is translated as CASSLGQTTNEKLFF.

This chain connects TRBV6-1 to TRBJ1-1; D unclear. The CDR3 totals 16 residues. V shed 3 bases and J shed 2 bases, with 16 bases lying between them. Germline V gene sequence: CDR1 MNHNS, CDR2 SASEGT. This CDR3 reads CASSDPDGTINTEAFF. DNA of the CDR3: TGTGCCAGCAGTGACCCTGATGGCACAATCAACACTGAAGCTTTCTTT.

The chain is built from TRBV28 and TRBJ1-2; tentatively, D is TRBD1 (5 bases). Germline V gene lookup returns CDR1 MDHEN and CDR2 SYDVKM. V lost 6 bases to trimming and J lost 7 bases, with 21 bases between them. The CDR3 contains 15 residues. The CDR3 bases are TGTGCCAGCAGCTTAACCCTCTCACAGGATTTTGGCTACACCTTC. This sequence encodes CASSLTLSQDFGYTF.

The J gene is TRBJ2-3, the V gene TRBV7-8, with 7 nucleotides matching TRBD2. J lost 1 base, V lost 2 bases, and 6 bases had no gene match. The CDR3 spans 16 residues. From germline, CDR1 is SGHVS and CDR2 FQNEAQ. CDR3: CASSLRWLAGTDTQYF. The CDR3 DNA follows: TGTGCCAGCAGCTTACGATGGCTAGCGGGCACAGATACGCAGTATTTT.

J is TRBJ1-4 and V is TRBV27; a weak D match, TRBD1 (6 bases). The V end lost 1 base, the J end lost 5 bases, and 11 bases lay between the germline ends. This CDR3 has 15 amino acids. CDR1 is MNHEY, CDR2 SMNVEV, per germline (reference sequence). CDR3 in amino acids: CASSLLAGVNEKLFF. The CDR3 nucleotides read TGTGCCAGCAGTTTATTGGCAGGGGTGAATGAAAAACTGTTTTTT.

V gene TRBV30 combines with J gene TRBJ2-7; 7 bases match TRBD1. The CDR3 covers 13 residues. The germline V gene has CDR1 GTSNPN and CDR2 SVGIG (reference sequence). V shed 3 bases, J shed 2 bases, and the junction held 4 bases outside the gene matches. The CDR3, as DNA: TGTGCCTGGAGGAGGACAGGAACCTACGAGCAGTACTTC. Translating it yields CAWRRTGTYEQYF.

This clone came up once. The rearrangement uses TRBV10-3 and TRBJ2-3, with TRBD1 as a possible D gene (5 bases). In germline, CDR1 is ENHRY, CDR2 SYGVKD. The CDR3 totals 16 residues. Trimming stripped 7 bases from V and 1 base from J, with 18 bases between. For the CDR3, the DNA is TGTGCCATCATGGGTCAGGGCCGTGTTGGCACAGATACGCAGTATTTT. Protein product: CAIMGQGRVGTDTQYF.

The rearrangement uses TRBV6-5 and TRBJ2-7; 8 bases map to TRBD2. CDR1 and CDR2 (germline): MNHEY, SVGAGI. With V trimmed by 5 bases and J by 4 bases, 10 bases remained unmatched. The CDR3 runs 15 residues. The CDR3, as DNA: TGTGCCAGCAGTACCGCCGGGACTAGTTCTTACGAGCAGTACTTC. Residues: CASSTAGTSSYEQYF.

The rearrangement uses TRBV3-1 (or the pseudogene TRBV3-2) and TRBJ2-2, with D perhaps TRBD2 (6 bases). This CDR3 region has 14 residues. Germline CDR1 reads LGHDT; CDR2 reads YNNKEL (reference sequence). Deletions cut 1 base from V and 4 bases from J, with 7 bases between. The CDR3 sequence is CASSQGTITGELFF. The CDR3 region has the DNA TGTGCCAGCAGCCAAGGGACTATCACCGGGGAGCTGTTTTTT.

The chain links TRBV9 to TRBJ1-4, with 8 bases identical to TRBD1. Per germline, CDR1 SGDLS and CDR2 YYNGEE. Trimming at V came to 4 bases and at J to 8 bases, leaving 7 bases not matched to a gene. CDR3 length: 14 residues. CDR3 in DNA: TGTGCCAGCAGCCCGAGGACAGGGTGGGAAAAACTGTTTTTT. Translated, it gives CASSPRTGWEKLFF.

The genes are TRBV6-6 and TRBJ1-1; no reliable D call. Germline V lookup: CDR1 MNHNY, CDR2 SVGAGI (reference sequence). The CDR3 spans 15 residues. The V and J ends lost 0 bases and 0 bases respectively, with 8 bases between them. CDR3 protein: CASSYSPTVNTEAFF. In DNA, the CDR3 is TGTGCCAGCAGTTACTCGCCCACAGTGAACACTGAAGCTTTCTTT.

The rearrangement links TRBV28 to TRBJ2-5, with TRBD1 identical over 8 bases. CDR1 is MDHEN and CDR2 is SYDVKM in the germline V gene. After removal of 4 bases from V and 4 bases from J, the junction contained 11 bases not matched to a gene. The CDR3 runs 16 residues. This CDR3 reads CASSSGGQGARETQYF. In DNA form, the CDR3 reads TGTGCCAGCAGTTCAGGAGGGCAGGGGGCTCGAGAGACCCAGTACTTC.

J is TRBJ2-3 and V is TRBV4-3; no definite D call. V was pared by 3 bases and J by 1 base, with 8 bases between. The V gene's germline CDR1 is LGHNA and CDR2 YSLEER. This CDR3 has 14 residues. The DNA of the CDR3 is TGCGCCAGCAGCCAGGGTCGGGGCACAGATACGCAGTATTTT. Its translation is CASSQGRGTDTQYF.

The V gene is TRBV19, the J gene TRBJ1-1, with 9 nucleotides matching TRBD1. J lost 5 bases, V lost 6 bases, and 4 bases had no gene match. This CDR3 is 13 amino acids long. Germline V CDR1 and CDR2: LNHDA, SQIVND (reference sequence). This CDR3 reads CASSRQGGTEAFF. CDR3 DNA sequence: TGTGCCAGTAGCCGACAGGGGGGGACTGAAGCTTTCTTT.